The 23 T cell receptor beta chains given below trace back to one sample, sequenced in a study of spatial heterogeneity in lung cancer. TCRdb redid the calling of the 5' RACE reads with MiXCR, one entry per CDR3 protein. The sample yields around 87,000 distinct CDR3 sequences, approximately 12% seen once. Time point described: sample taken at primary tumor resection. The source was PBMCs, collected at surgery. These receptors were taken from a male donor with early-stage non-small cell lung cancer.

The gene calls are TRBV20-1 and TRBJ2-3, with a tentative D call TRBD2 (6 bases). The length of the CDR3 is 15 residues. Germline loops: CDR1 DFQATT, CDR2 SNEGSKA (reference sequence). The V gene lost 0 bases and the J gene lost 6 bases, with 16 bases spanning the gap. The CDR3 protein is CSAREPGGDGDTQYF. The CDR3 nucleotides are TGCAGTGCTAGAGAGCCCGGCGGGGACGGCGATACGCAGTATTTT.

The V call is TRBV29-1, the J call TRBJ1-1; tentatively, D is TRBD1 (6 bases). Germline CDR1 is SQVTM and CDR2 is ANQGSEA. The CDR3 extends over 13 amino acids. V lost 2 bases and J lost 5, with 12 bases in between. CDR3 nucleotides: TGCAGCGTTGAACTACAGGGTGGTACTGAAGCTTTCTTT. The encoded protein is CSVELQGGTEAFF.

This clonotype was seen at least ten times. This rearrangement joins TRBV6-1 to TRBJ1-5, with D tentatively TRBD1 (5 bases). V dropped 8 bases and J dropped 2 bases, with 10 bases sitting between them. Germline CDR1 is MNHNS and CDR2 is SASEGT. The CDR3 covers 13 residues. This chain's CDR3 is CASLDRGNQPQHF. The CDR3 region has the DNA TGTGCCAGCCTTGACAGAGGCAATCAGCCCCAGCATTTT.

This clonotype was counted between two and nine times. The genes are TRBV4-3 and TRBJ2-3; D gene ambiguous. Trimming cost V 0 bases and J 3 bases, with 10 bases left between them. Per germline, CDR1 LGHNA and CDR2 YSLEER. There are 15 residues in the CDR3. CDR3 region: CASSQDLLVTDTQYF. CDR3 nucleotide sequence: TGCGCCAGCAGCCAAGATCTTCTAGTGACAGATACGCAGTATTTT.

This clonotype showed up many times. V gene TRBV7-9 combines with J gene TRBJ1-5; 12 bases align to TRBD1. The V segment lost 4 bases and the J segment 5 bases; nucleotides outside the gene matches: 3. This CDR3 has 15 residues. Looked up from germline, CDR1 is SEHNR and CDR2 is FQNEAQ (reference sequence). The CDR3 bases are TGTGCCAGCAGCTGGGGACAGGGGGCCCATCAGCCCCAGCATTTT. Translation gives CASSWGQGAHQPQHF.

The chain carries TRBV7-9 and TRBJ2-1; possibly TRBD1 for D (8 bases). Trimming pared 5 bases from V and 3 bases from J, leaving 17 bases between. This CDR3 is 16 amino acids long. Germline loops: CDR1 SEHNR, CDR2 FQNEAQ (reference sequence). CDR3 bases: TGTGCCAGCAGCGACCAGGACAGGGAGGGCTACAATGAGCAGTTCTTC. This codes for CASSDQDREGYNEQFF.

The rearrangement uses TRBV12-3 or TRBV12-4 and TRBJ2-5, with D perhaps matching TRBD1 (6 bases). The CDR3 has 14 amino acids. Trimming shortened V by 10 bases and J by 5 bases, and 20 bases separated the two germline ends. DNA of the CDR3: TGTGCCATCTCCCGGGACACCCGACAGGAGACCCAGTACTTC. This sequence encodes CAISRDTRQETQYF.

This clonotype came up once. With a much larger clone just one base away, this may be a read error. This sequence joins TRBV28 and TRBJ2-7, with D perhaps TRBD1 (5 bases). CDR3 length equals 15 residues. Trimming removed 3 bases from V and 4 bases from J, with 16 bases in between. Germline CDR1 MDHEN, CDR2 SYDVKM. This CDR3 is CASSFPGHTNYEQYF. CDR3 in DNA: TGTGCCAGCAGTTTCCCAGGGCATACGAATTACGAGCAGTACTTC.

The chain recombines TRBV3-1 with TRBJ1-2; D unclear. The CDR3 covers 12 residues. The germline V and J ends were trimmed by 5 bases and 8 bases, with 12 bases remaining between them. Germline loops: CDR1 LGHDT, CDR2 YNNKEL (reference sequence). The CDR3 nucleotides read TGTGCCAGCAGCAGGAGGCTCGCGGGCTACACCTTC. Protein: CASSRRLAGYTF.

In this sample, this clonotype turned up many times. The chain couples TRBV3-1 to TRBJ1-4; weak D call: TRBD1 (6 bases). Looked up from germline, CDR1 is LGHDT and CDR2 is YNNKEL (reference sequence). Trimming left V 4 bases short and J 2 bases short, with 11 bases between. The CDR3 runs to 15 residues. The CDR3 loop reads CASSPYRDTNEKLFF. CDR3 DNA: TGTGCCAGCAGCCCGTACAGGGATACTAATGAAAAACTGTTTTTT.

V is TRBV7-2 and J is TRBJ2-5; D is perhaps TRBD1 (5 bases). Trimming stripped 3 bases from V and 4 bases from J, with 15 bases between. Germline CDR1 reads SGHTA; CDR2 reads FQGNSA. The CDR3 is 15 residues long. CDR3 loop: CASSFQGPIGETQYF. In DNA, the CDR3 is TGTGCCAGCAGCTTTCAGGGTCCTATAGGAGAGACCCAGTACTTC.

This clonotype occurred many times. The chain links TRBV7-9 to TRBJ2-1, with 14 bases fitting TRBD2. This CDR3 contains 15 residues. V was clipped by 5 bases and J by 5 bases; unmatched bases: 2. The germline V gene encodes CDR1 SEHNR and CDR2 FQNEAQ (reference sequence). The CDR3 DNA reads TGTGCCAGCAGCCCGGGACTAGCGGGAGACAATGAGCAGTTCTTC. Encoded protein: CASSPGLAGDNEQFF.

The chain uses TRBV14 and TRBJ1-2; D might be TRBD1 (5 bases). Germline V gene lookup returns CDR1 SGHDN and CDR2 FVKESK. V was shortened by 4 bases and J by 4 bases, with 13 bases between the two germline ends. CDR3 length: 14 amino acids. The CDR3 DNA reads as TGTGCCAGCAGCCCTGGGGCAGGAGGCTATGGCTACACCTTC. Protein: CASSPGAGGYGYTF.

This clonotype was counted a few times. The CDR3, as DNA: TGCAGTGCGGGACTAGCGGGGCAACACACAGATACGCAGTATTTT. Its translation is CSAGLAGQHTDTQYF. The chain links TRBV20-1 to TRBJ2-3, with 13 bases lining up with TRBD2. Germline V gene sequence: CDR1 DFQATT, CDR2 SNEGSKA (reference sequence). CDR3 length: 15 amino acids. Losses at the gene ends were 6 bases for V and 2 bases for J; bases not matched to a gene: 5.

J is TRBJ2-3 and V is TRBV20-1; D possibly corresponds to TRBD1 (8 bases). Germline values: CDR1 DFQATT, CDR2 SNEGSKA (reference sequence). V was cut by 3 bases and J by 5 bases, with 18 bases left in between. The CDR3 length is 15 residues. The CDR3 reads CSASPTGGGRDTQYF. CDR3 DNA: TGCAGTGCTAGCCCTACAGGGGGGGGTAGAGATACGCAGTATTTT.

This clonotype was counted a few times. V and J are TRBV20-1 and TRBJ2-5; D remains ambiguous. Germline CDR1 is DFQATT and CDR2 is SNEGSKA (reference sequence). V was pared by 3 bases and J by 5 bases, with 16 bases between. The CDR3 length is 14 residues. This CDR3 reads CSASDPWRSETQYF. CDR3 DNA: TGCAGTGCTAGCGATCCGTGGCGGTCGGAGACCCAGTACTTC.

The chain joins TRBV29-1 to TRBJ2-2, with D perhaps assigned TRBD1 or TRBD2 (5 bases each). The V end was cut by 3 bases, the J end by 1 base, with 9 bases between. The CDR3 has 14 amino acids. Germline V gene lookup returns CDR1 SQVTM and CDR2 ANQGSEA. In DNA form, the CDR3 reads TGCAGCGTTGAGGGGACGAGGAACACCGGGGAGCTGTTTTTT. Protein: CSVEGTRNTGELFF.

To note about this clonotype: Mismatch with germline at one junction end may stem from a read error. The chain is built from TRBV12-3 or TRBV12-4 and TRBJ2-1; D might be TRBD1 or TRBD2, each matching 5 bases. The CDR3 contains 14 residues. The CDR3 DNA reads as TGTGCCAGCCAATCCCCCGGGGCGTCCAATCAGCAGTTCTTC. It specifies CASQSPGASNQQFF.

This clonotype was counted between two and nine times. The chain combines TRBV19 with TRBJ2-5, with D unresolved. V was pared by 7 bases and J by 2 bases, with 17 bases between. The germline V gene encodes CDR1 LNHDA and CDR2 SQIVND (reference sequence). This CDR3 has 15 residues. The CDR3: CASTARWASQETQYF. In DNA form, the CDR3 reads TGTGCCAGTACGGCACGGTGGGCGTCACAAGAGACCCAGTACTTC.

This chain connects TRBV6-5 to TRBJ2-1; TRBD2 aligns across 10 bases. The CDR3 runs 14 residues. Germline loops: CDR1 MNHEY, CDR2 SVGAGI. J gave up 6 bases and V 6 bases, and 5 bases lay outside the gene matches. The CDR3 loop reads CASRESGRGNEQFF. The CDR3, as DNA: TGTGCCAGCAGGGAGAGCGGGAGGGGCAATGAGCAGTTCTTC.

This clonotype showed up many times. The gene calls are TRBV5-6 and TRBJ1-1; D gene ambiguous. This CDR3 comprises 16 residues. V lost 1 base and J 0 bases, leaving 13 bases between the germline ends. The V gene's germline CDR1 is SGHDT and CDR2 YYEEEE. In DNA form, the CDR3 reads TGTGCCAGCAGCTTGTGGATGACGGAGATGAACACTGAAGCTTTCTTT. Encoded protein: CASSLWMTEMNTEAFF.

This clonotype has just a few counts. V is TRBV5-6 and J is TRBJ1-1; 7 bases map to TRBD1. Germline lookup yields CDR1 SGHDT and CDR2 YYEEEE. This CDR3 contains 13 residues. V shed 4 bases, J shed 6 bases, and the junction held 6 bases outside the gene matches. CDR3 DNA sequence: TGTGCCAGCAGCCCATTTGACAGGGCTGAAGCTTTCTTT. Translating gives CASSPFDRAEAFF.

This clonotype was counted a few times. J is TRBJ1-4 and V is TRBV20-1, with D perhaps matching TRBD1 (5 bases). Germline V gene lookup returns CDR1 DFQATT and CDR2 SNEGSKA (reference sequence). V lost 6 bases and J lost 10, with 18 bases in between. The CDR3 has 13 amino acids. CDR3 sequence: CSANRDPRGKLFF. The DNA of the CDR3 is TGCAGTGCAAACCGGGACCCCCGAGGAAAACTGTTTTTT.